Listed here are 21 T cell receptor beta chains from one sample, sequenced in a study of Graves' ophthalmopathy and Graves' hyperthyroidism. RNA transcripts were the template, and TCR beta CDR3 regions were amplified from them. An opening RT-PCR round employed HTBI primers and preceded a second-round multiplex PCR. TCRdb used MiXCR to reprocess the multiplex PCR reads, holding one entry per CDR3 protein. The sample consists of 45,000 to 60,000 distinct CDR3 sequences, less than 55% of them appearing once. Sequencing input: peripheral blood. These TCRs come from an adult woman with Graves' ophthalmopathy.

The V and J genes are TRBV7-9 and TRBJ2-3, with D possibly being TRBD1 (5 bases). CDR3 size: 14 residues. V lost 5 bases to trimming and J lost 11 bases, with 20 bases between them. The germline V gene encodes CDR1 SEHNR and CDR2 FQNEAQ (reference sequence). CDR3 in amino acids: CASSLDSEAYEQYF. The CDR3 DNA is TGTGCCAGCAGCCTCGACAGTGAAGCATACGAGCAGTATTTT.

The table lists this clonotype with many counts. CDR3 loop: CASSFGGHRGANYGYTF. Written as DNA, the CDR3 is TGTGCCAGCAGTTTTGGGGGGCACAGGGGGGCCAACTATGGCTACACCTTC. The rearrangement links TRBV28 to TRBJ1-2, with TRBD1 matching 8 bases. Germline CDR1 is MDHEN and CDR2 is SYDVKM. After removal of 3 bases from V and 2 bases from J, the junction contained 11 bases not matched to a gene. This CDR3 region has 17 residues.

This clonotype came up a few times. The rearrangement uses TRBV2 and TRBJ2-7; D may be TRBD2 (6 bases). This CDR3 is built from 10 residues. Germline-derived CDR1 and CDR2 are SNHLY and FYNNEI. The germline V and J ends were trimmed by 7 bases and 6 bases, with 7 bases remaining between them. The CDR3 bases are TGTGCCAGCAACGGGGGCGAGCAGTACTTC. Translated: CASNGGEQYF. Full variable domain (outside the CDR3, taken from reference TRBV2 and TRBJ2-7): EPEVTQTPSHQVTQMGQEVILRCVPISNHLYFYWYRQILGQKVEFLVSFYNNEISEKSEIFDDQFSVERPDGSNFTLKIRSTKLEDSAMYFCASNGGEQYFGPGTRLTVT.

In its sample, this clonotype ranks as medium-sized. The chain is built from TRBV10-3 and TRBJ2-5; tentative D call: TRBD1 (6 bases). This CDR3 region has 14 residues. The germline V gene encodes CDR1 ENHRY and CDR2 SYGVKD. Deletions cut 6 bases from V and 1 base from J, with 12 bases between. DNA of the CDR3: TGTGCCATCAGGGACAGTAAGGGCCAAGAGACCCAGTACTTC. It yields the protein CAIRDSKGQETQYF.

This clonotype has at least ten counts. The J gene is TRBJ2-7, the V gene TRBV19, with 8 bases fitting TRBD1. J gave up 3 bases and V 5 bases, and 6 bases lay outside the gene matches. Germline V gene sequence: CDR1 LNHDA, CDR2 SQIVND (reference sequence). This CDR3 contains 14 residues. The CDR3 is CASSPQGDGYEQYF. CDR3 coding DNA: TGTGCCAGTAGTCCACAGGGGGACGGCTACGAGCAGTACTTC. The whole variable domain, remainder taken from reference TRBV19 and TRBJ2-7, is DGGITQSPKYLFRKEGQNVTLSCEQNLNHDAMYWYRQDPGQGLRLIYYSQIVNDFQKGDIAEGYSVSREKKESFPLTVTSAQKNPTAFYLCASSPQGDGYEQYFGPGTRLTVT.

This rearrangement joins TRBV19 to TRBJ2-2; TRBD2 aligns across 9 bases. From germline, CDR1 is LNHDA and CDR2 SQIVND (reference sequence). J was trimmed by 11 bases and V by 4 bases; bases with no gene match: 5. This CDR3 has 13 amino acids. CDR3 in amino acids: CASSSGRANELFF. The CDR3 nucleotides read TGTGCCAGTAGTAGCGGGAGGGCCAATGAGCTGTTTTTT.

This clonotype occurred many times. The chain combines TRBV6-2 or TRBV6-3 with TRBJ2-2; 15 nucleotides line up with TRBD2. The ends lost 4 bases at V and 4 bases at J; junction bases unmatched: 1. Germline CDR1 and CDR2: MNHEY and SVGEGT. This CDR3 has 16 amino acids. CDR3 sequence (DNA): TGTGCCAGCAGTTGGACTAGCGGGAGGGCCACCGGGGAGCTGTTTTTT. Its protein product is CASSWTSGRATGELFF.

The genes are TRBV5-1 and TRBJ2-5, with 7 bases fitting TRBD2. J gave up 11 bases and V 6 bases, and 10 bases lay outside the gene matches. The CDR3 spans 12 residues. Germline V gene lookup returns CDR1 SGHRS and CDR2 YFSETQ. DNA for the CDR3: TGCGCCAGCAACCCTACCGGGGGGACTCAGTACTTC. Protein product: CASNPTGGTQYF. The full variable domain, rest sourced from reference TRBV5-1 and TRBJ2-5, is KAGVTQTPRYLIKTRGQQVTLSCSPISGHRSVSWYQQTPGQGLQFLFEYFSETQRNKGNFPGRFSGRQFSNSRSEMNVSTLELGDSALYLCASNPTGGTQYFGPGTRLLVL.

In this sample, this clonotype turned up many times. The chain uses TRBV3-1 and TRBJ2-3; D might be TRBD2 (6 bases). CDR1 is LGHDT and CDR2 is YNNKEL in the germline V gene (reference sequence). CDR3 length: 15 amino acids. V shed 7 bases and J shed 7 bases, with 21 bases lying between them. This chain's CDR3 is CASIGTLGRSNTQYF. As DNA, the CDR3 is TGTGCCAGCATCGGGACTTTGGGGCGGTCGAATACGCAGTATTTT.

V and J are TRBV5-4 and TRBJ2-5; D gene ambiguous. The germline V and J ends were trimmed by 3 bases and 11 bases, with 8 bases remaining between them. CDR3 length: 10 residues. Germline V gene lookup returns CDR1 SGHNT and CDR2 YYREEE (reference sequence). The CDR3, as DNA: TGTGCCAGCAGCTGGAGAGGACAGTACTTC. Its translation: CASSWRGQYF.

Concerning this clonotype: Given a much more abundant clone one base away, this may be a read error. V and J are TRBV6-1 and TRBJ2-7; 10 bases agree with TRBD2. J was trimmed by 3 bases and V by 7 bases; bases with no gene match: 9. The CDR3 length is 15 residues. Per the germline V gene, CDR1 is MNHNS and CDR2 is SASEGT. The CDR3 is CASTGEAGGVYEQYF. The CDR3 nucleotides are TGTGCCAGCACCGGTGAAGCGGGAGGGGTCTACGAGCAGTACTTC.

This clonotype was detected ten times or more. The rearrangement links TRBV9 to TRBJ2-6; D unresolved. CDR1 is SGDLS, CDR2 YYNGEE, per germline. CDR3 size: 15 residues. The germline V and J ends were trimmed by 0 bases and 0 bases, with 4 bases remaining between them. Here the CDR3 reads CASSVVGSGANVLTF. Written as DNA, the CDR3 is TGTGCCAGCAGCGTAGTAGGCTCTGGGGCCAACGTCCTGACTTTC. The full variable domain, completed using reference TRBV9 and TRBJ2-6, is DSGVTQTPKHLITATGQRVTLRCSPRSGDLSVYWYQQSLDQGLQFLIQYYNGEERAKGNILERFSAQQFPDLHSELNLSSLELGDSALYFCASSVVGSGANVLTFGAGSRLTVL.

This clonotype was observed a handful of times. This may stem from a read error, because a much larger clone lies one nucleotide away. The V and J genes are TRBV6-1 and TRBJ2-7; TRBD1 aligns across 11 bases. The CDR3 spans 15 residues. Unmatched junction bases numbered 6, after V lost 6 bases and J lost 2 bases. Germline CDR1 and CDR2: MNHNS and SASEGT. The CDR3 is CASRRDRGVAYEQYF. Here the CDR3 DNA reads TGTGCCAGCAGACGGGACAGGGGGGTGGCCTACGAGCAGTACTTC.

This rearrangement joins TRBV20-1 to TRBJ2-5; TRBD2 matches 9 bases. The CDR3 is made up of 12 amino acids. Germline assignment: CDR1 DFQATT and CDR2 SNEGSKA (reference sequence). J was trimmed by 4 bases and V by 8 bases; bases with no gene match: 5. The CDR3 reads CSPDSGRETQYF. DNA of the CDR3: TGCAGTCCCGATAGCGGGAGAGAGACCCAGTACTTC.

The chain couples TRBV4-2 to TRBJ2-7; D uncertain. The V gene lost 4 bases and the J gene lost 2 bases, with 12 bases spanning the gap. This CDR3 contains 14 residues. Germline-derived CDR1 and CDR2 are LGHNA and YNFKEQ. The CDR3 nucleotides read TGTGCCAGCAGCCCCCGAGACGGTCCCTACGAGCAGTACTTC. This codes for CASSPRDGPYEQYF.

The genes are TRBV19 and TRBJ2-2; D ambiguous. Germline CDR1 reads LNHDA; CDR2 reads SQIVND (reference sequence). The CDR3 contains 12 residues. Trimming stripped 7 bases from V and 4 bases from J, with 7 bases between. CDR3 region: CASKQTTGELFF. In DNA, the CDR3 is TGTGCCAGTAAACAGACCACCGGGGAGCTGTTTTTT.

Worth noting for this clonotype: Being one base from a much bigger clone, this may be a read error. The chain is built from TRBV6-2 or TRBV6-3 and TRBJ2-7; perhaps TRBD2 as D (5 bases). The length of the CDR3 is 13 residues. The V gene's germline CDR1 is MNHEY and CDR2 SVGEGT. V was shortened by 4 bases and J by 2 bases, with 9 bases between the two germline ends. CDR3 sequence reads: CASSLMGAYEQYF. CDR3 coding DNA: TGTGCCAGCAGTTTGATGGGAGCCTACGAGCAGTACTTC.

This chain joins TRBV19 and TRBJ2-5; D is perhaps TRBD1 (6 bases). The ends were cut back, 9 bases at V and 5 bases at J, with 19 bases in the middle. Germline V gives CDR1 LNHDA, CDR2 SQIVND (reference sequence). The CDR3 is made up of 14 amino acids. The CDR3 is CASRREGGRETQYF. DNA of the CDR3: TGTGCCAGCAGGAGAGAAGGGGGTAGGGAGACCCAGTACTTC.

This sequence joins TRBV3-1 and TRBJ1-1; tentative D call: TRBD1 (5 bases). The CDR3 spans 16 residues. With 0 bases removed from V and 2 bases from J, the gap between germline ends came to 13 bases. Germline CDR1 LGHDT, CDR2 YNNKEL (reference sequence). The CDR3 sequence: CASSQDLTRGNTEAFF. In nucleotides, the CDR3 is TGTGCCAGCAGCCAAGACCTAACGAGGGGCAACACTGAAGCTTTCTTT.

A word on this clonotype: A much larger clone differs by one base, so this may be a read error. V and J are TRBV30 and TRBJ2-3; D is tentatively TRBD1 or TRBD2 (5 bases each). The CDR3 has 14 residues. Germline values: CDR1 GTSNPN, CDR2 SVGIG (reference sequence). The CDR3 DNA reads as TGTGCCTGGAGTGTCGGGGCCGACACAGATGCGCAGTATTTT. Translated: CAWSVGADTDAQYF.

This chain connects TRBV6-4 to TRBJ1-5; no firm D call. Germline values: CDR1 MRHNA, CDR2 SNTAGT. CDR3 length: 13 residues. V was clipped by 5 bases and J by 0 bases, with 5 bases between them. The CDR3 loop is CASSPTSNQPQHF. The CDR3 DNA sequence: TGTGCCAGCAGTCCAACTAGCAATCAGCCCCAGCATTTT.